These T cell receptor beta chains were read from a single sample in a study of T-cell memory formation after mild COVID-19. TCRdb redid the calling of the 5' RACE reads with MiXCR, one entry per CDR3 protein. This sample has roughly 300,000 distinct CDR3 sequences, with 12% to 15% found just once. The sequenced sample was PBMCs or a T cell subset sorted from them (not recorded which). The receptors derive from a man aged 18 to 30 who had mild COVID-19 (a few samples of this study predate the infection). Cell type and time point are not known. Both conserved end residues are part of each CDR3. The D gene is left open where the match is weak. Where a row states a size, it is once, few, many or the class of an expanded clone; other rows omit it.

clone_size | d_call | j_call | v_call | cdr3_nt | cdr3_aa
. | TRBD1 | TRBJ2-7 | TRBV12-3/TRBV12-4 | TGTGCCAGCAGCAGCGGCAAGACAGGGGAGCAGTACTTC | CASSSGKTGEQYF
. | . | TRBJ1-5 | TRBV15 | TGTGCCACCAGCAGGGCAGGGCTTGATCAGCCCCAGCATTTT | CATSRAGLDQPQHF
. | TRBD1 | TRBJ2-5 | TRBV12-3/TRBV12-4 | TGTGCCAGCAGTTCCCAGACACCTCTATCGACAGGGTACCAAGAGACCCAGTACTTC | CASSSQTPLSTGYQETQYF
few | TRBD1 | TRBJ1-5 | TRBV29-1 | TGCAGCGCAGGGGGGGGGGACCAGCCCCAGCATTTT | CSAGGGDQPQHF
many | . | TRBJ2-1 | TRBV5-6 | TGTGCCAGCAGCTTGGGGCCTCCGGGTGGCGAGCAGTTCTTC | CASSLGPPGGEQFF
few | . | TRBJ1-1 | TRBV9 | TGTGCCAGCAGCGCGAGGGGAAGGACTGAAGCTTTCTTT | CASSARGRTEAFF
few | . | TRBJ1-5 | TRBV20-1 | TGCAGTGCTAGTGCTTACACCGATCAGCCCCAGCATTTT | CSASAYTDQPQHF
. | . | TRBJ2-3 | TRBV7-2 | TGTGCCAGCAGCACCCGCGGGGGCCTAACCACAGATACGCAGTATTTT | CASSTRGGLTTDTQYF
few | TRBD2 | TRBJ2-5 | TRBV7-3 | TGTGCCAGCACCCGTAGCGGGGGGCAGTGGGAGACCCAGTACTTC | CASTRSGGQWETQYF
. | TRBD2 | TRBJ2-3 | TRBV7-8 | TGTGCCAGCAGCCCTCCTCGGTACAGCGGGGACACAGATACGCAGTATTTT | CASSPPRYSGDTDTQYF
few | . | TRBJ2-5 | TRBV4-3 | TGCGCCAGCAGCCAAGATCTGGGCGGCCTCGGAGAGACCCAGTACTTC | CASSQDLGGLGETQYF